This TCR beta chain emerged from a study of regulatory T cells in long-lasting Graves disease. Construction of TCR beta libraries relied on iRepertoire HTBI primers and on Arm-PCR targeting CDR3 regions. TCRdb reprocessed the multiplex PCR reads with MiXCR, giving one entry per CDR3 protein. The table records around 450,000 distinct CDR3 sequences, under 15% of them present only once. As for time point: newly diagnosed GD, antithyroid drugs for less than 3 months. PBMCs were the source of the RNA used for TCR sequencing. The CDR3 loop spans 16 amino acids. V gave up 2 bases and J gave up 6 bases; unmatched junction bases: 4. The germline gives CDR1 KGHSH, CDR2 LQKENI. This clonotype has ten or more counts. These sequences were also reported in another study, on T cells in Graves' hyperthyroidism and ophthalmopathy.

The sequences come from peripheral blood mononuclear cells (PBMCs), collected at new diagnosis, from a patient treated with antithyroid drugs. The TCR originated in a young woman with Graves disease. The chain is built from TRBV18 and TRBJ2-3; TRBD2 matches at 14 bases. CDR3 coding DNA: TGTGCCAGCTCACCAATGGGACTAGCGGGAGTGGATACGCAGTATTTT. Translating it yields CASSPMGLAGVDTQYF.